This TCR beta chain is drawn from a study of shared clonotypes between healthy human individuals. Only one count was recorded for this clone. The table came from immunoSEQ multiplex PCR; TCRdb's copy has only in-frame clones and leaves some out. Here the sample spans roughly 2,500,000 clones, over 85% being singletons. The V end lost 4 bases, the J end lost 7 bases, and 17 bases lay between the germline ends. Germline V lookup: CDR1 LNHNV, CDR2 YYDKDF (reference sequence). The CDR3 sequence is 15 residues long. The receptor comes from a man between 18 and 29 years old in good health. Some clones in this sample may be carry-over from other donors' samples. What was sequenced was naive CD4+ T cells from PBMCs. Subset specified: CD45RA+ positively selected. V usage is TRBV15 and J usage is TRBJ1-5, with TRBD1 as a possible D gene (6 bases). CDR3 residues: CATSMGGGLYQPQHF. The CDR3 DNA is TGTGCCACCAGCATGGGGGGCGGGCTTTACCAGCCCCAGCATTTT. Full variable domain (outside the CDR3, taken from reference TRBV15 and TRBJ1-5): DAMVIQNPRYQVTQFGKPVTLSCSQTLNHNVMYWYQQKSSQAPKLLFHYYDKDFNNEADTPDNFQSRRPNTSFCFLDIRSPGLGDTAMYLCATSMGGGLYQPQHFGDGTRLSIL.